This TCR beta chain was profiled in a study of response to subunit inactivated influenza vaccine. This clonotype was counted many times. What it binds is not known. Germline V gives CDR1 LNHNV, CDR2 YYDKDF (reference sequence). The CDR3 spans 16 residues. Trimming shortened V by 3 bases and J by 1 base, and 15 bases separated the two germline ends. Using its own MiXCR run on the RT-PCR reads, TCRdb lists one record per CDR3 protein. The data hold over 650,000 distinct CDR3 sequences, with around 18% observed a single time. Study conclusions and caveats: Each seasonal influenza vaccination recruits few new T cells, the authors suggested.

The V and J genes are TRBV15 and TRBJ2-5; D gene unclear. This TCR derives from a man in his fifties who received an inactivated influenza vaccine. The input for sequencing was PBMCs from blood, taken 5 to 6 days after vaccination. This chain's CDR3 is CATSRATWVFQETQYF. DNA for the CDR3: TGTGCCACCAGCAGGGCAACTTGGGTCTTCCAAGAGACCCAGTACTTC.